A selection of T cell receptor beta chains follows, all from one sample in a study of T cell repertoires in cytomegalovirus infection. Antigens for these TCRs are unknown. TCRdb passed the reads through MiXCR, listing each CDR3 protein once. The table has 300,000 or so distinct CDR3 sequences, approximately 25% seen once. The specimen comprised cultured PBMCs, sampled from culture after CMV antigen stimulation. The receptors were gathered from a human donor in good health (CMV status not recorded). Some clones in this sample may be carry-over from other donors' samples. Each CDR3 is given with its conserved first and last residue. The D gene is left open where the match is weak. Clone size appears in some rows only: once, few, many, or a class for an expanded clone.

NA TRBJ2-3 TRBD2 TRBV7-9 CASSLEGLAGTDTQYF TGTGCCAGCAGCTTAGAAGGGCTAGCGGGCACAGATACGCAGTATTTT
NA TRBJ2-7 NA TRBV27 CASSPLRQLSYEQYF TGTGCCAGCAGTCCCCTTCGGCAGCTTTCCTACGAGCAGTACTTC
NA TRBJ2-1 NA TRBV12-3/TRBV12-4 CASSWGLNEQFF TGTGCCAGCAGTTGGGGTTTGAATGAGCAGTTCTTC
NA TRBJ1-2 TRBD1 TRBV25-1 CASNAQGADYGYTF TGTGCCAGCAACGCTCAGGGGGCGGACTATGGCTACACCTTC
NA TRBJ2-2 TRBD2 TRBV6-1 CASSLAPGGGTGELFF TGTGCCAGCAGTCTTGCCCCGGGCGGGGGAACCGGGGAGCTGTTTTTT
NA TRBJ2-7 TRBD2 TRBV28 CASSLGGDYEQYF TGTGCCAGCAGTTTGGGGGGGGACTACGAGCAGTACTTC
NA TRBJ1-1 NA TRBV5-1 CASSSGRGTEAFF TGCGCCAGCAGCTCGGGACGGGGCACTGAAGCTTTCTTT
once TRBJ1-1 NA TRBV6-5 CASTPRGVSTEAFF TGTGCCAGCACACCAAGGGGGGTGTCCACTGAAGCTTTCTTT
many TRBJ1-2 NA TRBV28 CASRSSNGYGYTF TGTGCCAGCAGATCCTCGAACGGCTATGGCTACACCTTC
few TRBJ2-1 TRBD1 TRBV7-2 CASSYDRDSEQFF TGTGCCAGCAGCTACGACAGGGACAGTGAGCAGTTCTTC
NA TRBJ2-7 NA TRBV7-9 CASSLAPGNEQYF TGTGCCAGCAGCTTAGCGCCAGGGAACGAGCAGTACTTC
NA TRBJ2-2 NA TRBV11-2 CASLSGATGELFF TGTGCCAGCTTATCTGGGGCAACCGGGGAGCTGTTTTTT
many TRBJ1-1 NA TRBV20-1 CSASFGAYTEAFF TGCAGTGCTAGTTTTGGGGCTTACACTGAAGCTTTCTTT
few TRBJ2-5 NA TRBV20-1 CSGIRGETQYF TGCAGTGGGATAAGGGGAGAGACCCAGTACTTC
NA TRBJ2-5 NA TRBV12-3/TRBV12-4 CASSLMVPGETQYF TGTGCCAGCAGTTTAATGGTCCCGGGAGAGACCCAGTACTTC
few TRBJ2-1 TRBD2 TRBV7-9 CASRRGTSGSGEQFF TGTGCCAGCAGGAGGGGGACTAGCGGGAGTGGTGAGCAGTTCTTC
NA TRBJ2-3 NA TRBV4-3 CASSQDAGPDTQYF TGCGCCAGCAGCCAAGATGCAGGGCCAGATACGCAGTATTTT
few TRBJ2-3 NA TRBV5-4 CASSPTGPDTQYF TGTGCCAGCAGCCCCACGGGCCCAGATACGCAGTATTTT
many TRBJ1-5 TRBD1 TRBV5-8 CASSLYTGGGGNQPQHF TGTGCCAGCAGCTTATACACAGGGGGGGGCGGCAATCAGCCCCAGCATTTT
few TRBJ2-7 NA TRBV2 CAITLAGRSYEQYF TGTGCCATTACGCTCGCGGGACGAAGCTACGAGCAGTACTTC
many TRBJ1-5 NA TRBV28 CASRSGAPSNQPQHF TGTGCCAGCAGATCCGGGGCCCCTAGCAATCAGCCCCAGCATTTT
few TRBJ1-1 NA TRBV19 CASSTSLTGRTEAFF TGTGCCAGTAGTACCTCACTTACAGGGCGAACTGAAGCTTTCTTT
NA TRBJ2-1 TRBD2 TRBV20-1 CSASRLAGGRYNEQFF TGCAGTGCTAGCCGCCTAGCGGGAGGGAGGTACAATGAGCAGTTCTTC